This TCR beta chain was identified during a study of CD8 T cells in ankylosing spondylitis. In its sample, this clonotype was seen a few times. What it binds is not known. Quantitative 5'-RACE was performed with molecular barcodes, and it yielded the TCR beta libraries. Each CDR3 protein gets one entry after TCRdb re-called the 5' RACE reads with MiXCR. Of over 100,000 distinct CDR3 sequences in the sample, roughly 11% were seen once. General study findings and limits: Some motif variants were previously reported in reactive arthritis synovial fluid and blood. It appeared that ankylosing spondylitis blood was characterized by a TCR beta motif of under ten highly homologous variants.

This TCR derives from a female donor with ankylosing spondylitis or in good health (not recorded which). The sequenced sample consisted of blood, either unsorted or a sorted T cell fraction (not recorded which).

CDR3 coding DNA: TGTGCCAGCAGCGTATTCGGACAGAGCGAGCAGTACTTC. This translates into CASSVFGQSEQYF. The chain links TRBV6-5 to TRBJ2-7, with D perhaps matching TRBD1 (6 bases). This CDR3 contains 13 residues. The V and J ends lost 6 bases and 6 bases respectively, with 15 bases between them. Germline V gene lookup returns CDR1 MNHEY and CDR2 SVGAGI.